This passage covers 4 T cell receptor beta chains from one sample sequenced in a study of blood T cell repertoires in COVID-19. Data came from immunoSEQ multiplex PCR; TCRdb stores just in-frame clones and leaves some out. The data show 100,000 to 150,000 clones, with approximately 88% seen just once and roughly 15% held by the top ten. Sequences were obtained from peripheral blood. Every receptor here comes from a woman older than 75 with acute or convalescent COVID-19.

The J gene is TRBJ2-7, the V gene TRBV6-2 or TRBV6-3, with 12 bases fitting TRBD1. The CDR3 spans 15 residues. Germline lookup yields CDR1 MNHEY and CDR2 SVGEGT. Trimming took 5 bases from V and 5 from J; bases not matched to a gene: 7. CDR3 residues: CASSQPGQGANEQYF. Here the CDR3 DNA reads TGTGCCAGCAGTCAACCGGGACAGGGGGCGAACGAGCAGTACTTC.

Details on this clone: At one of its ends the junction is not consistent with the germline gene, which may arise from a read error. The chain employs TRBV20-1 and TRBJ2-5, with 9 bases identical to TRBD2. This CDR3 is 10 amino acids long. Looked up from germline, CDR1 is DFQATT and CDR2 is SNEGSKA (reference sequence). CDR3 DNA sequence: TGCAGTGTCGGGCGGGAGGGGAAGGACTTC. It specifies CSVGREGKDF.

The chain is built from TRBV4-1 and TRBJ1-1; perhaps TRBD1 as D (5 bases). The CDR3 is 13 residues long. From germline, CDR1 is MGHRA and CDR2 YSYEKL. Deletions cut 3 bases from V and 6 bases from J, with 11 bases between. In DNA form, the CDR3 reads TGCGCCAGCAGCCAGGGGCTAGGGTCTGAAGCTTTCTTT. This sequence encodes CASSQGLGSEAFF.

This clone occurred a few times. This chain connects TRBV27 to TRBJ2-7; no reliable D call. The germline V gene encodes CDR1 MNHEY and CDR2 SMNVEV (reference sequence). This CDR3 contains 11 residues. Trimming removed 3 bases from V and 5 bases from J, with 5 bases in between. The CDR3 region is CASSFNHEQYF. CDR3 nucleotides: TGTGCCAGCAGTTTCAATCACGAGCAGTACTTC.